The 8 T cell receptor beta chains below come from one sample, sequenced in a study of Ad26.COV2.S vaccination and SARS-CoV-2 variants. Sequencing used immunoSEQ multiplex PCR; TCRdb keeps in-frame clones, though not all of them. There are roughly 350,000 clones in the sample; approximately 90% occur only once, and about 4.6% lies in the top ten. Treatment noted: roughly 18 received Ad26.COV2.S at low or high dose, single or two shots; about 5 received placebo; per-sample allocation not given. Each sample was drawn 63 days after the first injection (of vaccine or placebo). Source: peripheral blood, taken in a trial of Ad26.COV2.S vaccine versus placebo. These TCRs come from a person between 18 and 65 years old who received the Ad26.COV2.S COVID-19 vaccine or a placebo.

V gene TRBV5-6 combines with J gene TRBJ2-5, with TRBD1 as a possible D gene (6 bases). The CDR3 contains 13 residues. Trimming took 3 bases from V and 3 from J, leaving 9 bases between them. The germline CDR1 and CDR2 sequences are SGHDT and YYEEEE. The CDR3 DNA sequence: TGTGCCAGCAGCTGGACAGACGAAGAGACCCAGTACTTC. Translated: CASSWTDEETQYF.

V and J are TRBV5-1 and TRBJ1-1; D is uncertain. V was trimmed by 0 bases and J by 1 base, leaving 7 bases between them. Germline loops: CDR1 SGHRS, CDR2 YFSETQ. The CDR3 loop spans 14 amino acids. For the CDR3, the DNA is TGCGCCAGCAGCTTGGGCCAGCCGAACACTGAAGCTTTCTTT. It is translated as CASSLGQPNTEAFF.

This clone showed up just once. The V call is TRBV5-4, the J call TRBJ2-5; D gene unclear. V was trimmed by 2 bases and J by 4 bases, leaving 12 bases between them. Germline V gene data show CDR1 as SGHNT and CDR2 as YYREEE (reference sequence). The CDR3 is 14 residues long. CDR3 loop: CASSFKGLRETQYF. The DNA for the CDR3 is TGTGCCAGCAGCTTCAAAGGGCTTCGAGAGACCCAGTACTTC.

This clone was detected once. The chain employs TRBV13 and TRBJ1-1, with a weak D call TRBD1 (6 bases). CDR3 length: 12 amino acids. The V end was cut by 5 bases, the J end by 9 bases, with 13 bases between. Per the germline V gene, CDR1 is PRHDT and CDR2 is FYEKMQ (reference sequence). CDR3 sequence reads: CASSQTGTQAFF. CDR3 DNA sequence: TGTGCCAGCAGCCAGACCGGGACACAAGCTTTCTTT. The full variable domain, in which reference TRBV13 and TRBJ1-1 provide the parts outside the CDR3, is AAGVIQSPRHLIKEKRETATLKCYPIPRHDTVYWYQQGPGQDPQFLISFYEKMQSDKGSIPDRFSAQQFSDYHSELNMSSLELGDSALYFCASSQTGTQAFFGQGTRLTVV.

The chain uses TRBV2 and TRBJ1-3; D is unclear. From germline, CDR1 is SNHLY and CDR2 FYNNEI. This CDR3 region has 15 residues. The V and J ends lost 2 bases and 0 bases respectively, with 8 bases between them. CDR3 region: CASSEQEISGNTIYF. CDR3 coding DNA: TGTGCCAGCAGTGAACAGGAGATCTCTGGAAACACCATATATTTT.

The chain carries TRBV5-1 and TRBJ1-1; D is perhaps TRBD1 (6 bases). The germline V and J ends were trimmed by 4 bases and 2 bases, with 12 bases remaining between them. The CDR3 is 14 residues long. Looked up from germline, CDR1 is SGHRS and CDR2 is YFSETQ. This CDR3 is CASSDDRTNTEAFF. The CDR3 DNA is TGCGCCAGCAGCGACGACAGGACCAACACTGAAGCTTTCTTT.

The V gene is TRBV18, the J gene TRBJ1-2; D is unclear. The germline gives CDR1 KGHSH, CDR2 LQKENI. V gave up 1 base and J gave up 7 bases, with 19 bases separating them. The CDR3 consists of 16 residues. For the CDR3, the DNA is TGTGCCAGCTCACCACTCGAGGGCAGTCCATCCGCTGGCTACACCTTC. Translating it yields CASSPLEGSPSAGYTF. The complete variable domain, with remaining parts taken from reference TRBV18 and TRBJ1-2, reads NAGVMQNPRHLVRRRGQEARLRCSPMKGHSHVYWYRQLPEEGLKFMVYLQKENIIDESGMPKERFSAEFPKEGPSILRIQQVVRGDSAAYFCASSPLEGSPSAGYTFGSGTRLTVV.

This clone was seen just once. The chain has TRBV5-4 and TRBJ1-2; a possible D gene is TRBD1 (5 bases). Germline CDR1 and CDR2: SGHNT and YYREEE (reference sequence). The CDR3 covers 15 residues. Trimming removed 4 bases at V and 4 bases at J, with 17 bases between. This chain's CDR3 is CASSGEGRPSYGYTF. CDR3 nucleotide sequence: TGTGCCAGCAGCGGGGAGGGACGGCCCTCCTATGGCTACACCTTC.